Listed below are T cell receptor beta chains from one sample, sequenced in a study of blood T cell repertoires in COVID-19. TCRdb keeps only in-frame clones here, not all; method: immunoSEQ multiplex PCR. The repertoire holds some 150,000 clones, with around 80% as singletons. Source material: peripheral blood. Receptor source: a man between 60 and 70 years old with acute or convalescent COVID-19. Both conserved end residues are part of each CDR3. The D gene is left open where the match is weak. Part of the rows lack a size; the others show once, few, many or a class for expanded clones.

v_call	j_call	d_call	clone_size	cdr3_aa	cdr3_nt
TRBV28	TRBJ1-1	-	few	CASSLQGGRTEAFF	TGTGCCAGCAGTTTACAGGGAGGGAGGACTGAAGCTTTCTTT
TRBV5-1	TRBJ1-2	TRBD1	once	CASSLTGTGVYGYTF	TGCGCCAGCAGCTTGACAGGGACAGGGGTCTATGGCTACACCTTC
TRBV2	TRBJ1-2	TRBD1	-	CASRDRGAYGYTF	TGTGCCAGCAGGGACAGGGGCGCCTATGGCTACACCTTC
TRBV7-2	TRBJ2-7	-	once	CASSLADGGQYEQYF	TGTGCCAGCAGCTTAGCGGACGGGGGGCAATACGAGCAGTACTTC
TRBV11-2	TRBJ2-7	-	once	CASSLLEGFSYEQYF	TGTGCCAGCAGCTTACTCGAGGGTTTCTCCTACGAGCAGTACTTC
TRBV20-1	TRBJ2-1	TRBD1	-	CSASGRQGAGNEQFF	TGCAGTGCTAGTGGACGACAGGGGGCTGGGAATGAGCAGTTCTTC
TRBV4-1	TRBJ2-7	-	-	CASSHPGIGGEQYF	TGCGCCAGCAGCCACCCTGGAATCGGAGGCGAGCAGTACTTC
TRBV5-1	TRBJ2-5	TRBD2	-	CASSLSGGAETQYF	TGCGCCAGCAGCTTGAGCGGGGGGGCTGAGACCCAGTACTTC
TRBV5-4	TRBJ2-7	-	-	CASSLKTGRGQYF	TGTGCCAGCAGCTTGAAGACAGGTCGTGGGCAGTACTTC
TRBV6-5	TRBJ1-6	-	few	CASKGVGVNSPLHF	TGTGCCAGCAAGGGGGTTGGCGTTAATTCACCCCTCCACTTT
TRBV6-2/TRBV6-3	TRBJ1-2	TRBD1	-	CASSTGAYGYTF	TGTGCCAGCAGTACAGGGGCTTATGGCTACACCTTC
TRBV7-2	TRBJ2-3	TRBD2	-	CASSFQGGSSTDTQYF	TGTGCCAGCAGCTTTCAAGGCGGGAGTAGCACAGATACGCAGTATTTT
TRBV7-2	TRBJ1-2	-	-	CASRIQGSGYTF	TGTGCCAGCAGGATCCAGGGAAGTGGCTACACCTTC
TRBV4-2	TRBJ2-1	TRBD2	once	CASSPFASGGYNEQFF	TGTGCCAGCAGCCCCTTCGCTAGCGGAGGTTACAATGAGCAGTTCTTC
TRBV19	TRBJ1-5	TRBD1	-	CASSTSGTGTVSNQPQHF	TGTGCCAGTAGTACATCCGGGACAGGGACTGTTAGCAATCAGCCCCAGCATTTT
TRBV11-2	TRBJ2-5	TRBD2	-	CASSLTLAGQETQYF	TGTGCCAGCAGCCTGACCTTAGCGGGCCAAGAGACCCAGTACTTC
TRBV2	TRBJ2-1	-	-	CASKRGTINEQFF	TGTGCCAGCAAGAGGGGGACAATAAATGAGCAGTTCTTC
TRBV19	TRBJ1-3	TRBD1	-	CASSFRTGSGNTIYF	TGTGCCAGTAGTTTCCGGACAGGCTCTGGAAACACCATATATTTT
TRBV5-6	TRBJ2-5	-	-	CASSTSYRGGRQETQYF	TGTGCCAGCAGCACCTCCTACCGGGGTGGGCGTCAAGAGACCCAGTACTTC
TRBV6-2/TRBV6-3	TRBJ2-7	TRBD2	few	CASSYVLGGAYEQYF	TGTGCCAGCAGTTACGTCCTCGGGGGGGCCTACGAGCAGTACTTC
TRBV30	TRBJ1-6	-	once	CASRRGSSYNSPLHF	TGTGCTTCAAGGCGTGGGAGCTCCTATAATTCACCCCTCCACTTT
TRBV7-6	TRBJ2-5	-	-	CASSPNRAQETQYF	TGTGCCAGCAGCCCAAACAGGGCCCAAGAGACCCAGTACTTC
TRBV6-5	TRBJ1-4	-	few	CASSYGPTGVLEKLFF	TGTGCCAGCAGTTACGGGCCTACGGGGGTGTTGGAAAAACTGTTTTTT
TRBV18	TRBJ2-1	-	-	CASSTQGAYNEQFF	TGTGCCAGCTCCACACAGGGCGCCTACAATGAGCAGTTCTTC
TRBV6-5	TRBJ1-2	TRBD1	-	CASRRTGVNYGYTF	TGTGCCAGCAGGCGTACAGGGGTCAACTATGGCTACACCTTC